These 3 T cell receptor beta chains were sequenced from one sample in a study of blood T cell repertoires in COVID-19. The protocol was immunoSEQ multiplex PCR, while the TCRdb copy is restricted to in-frame clones and leaves out a portion. The data contain approximately 88,000 clones, roughly 80% of them seen just once; the ten biggest clones take up roughly 50%. Specimen: peripheral blood. All receptors derive from a human donor in a cohort sampled during active COVID-19.

The chain uses TRBV28 and TRBJ2-6; 7 nucleotides agree with TRBD1. V gave up 3 bases and J gave up 3 bases; unmatched junction bases: 8. The germline V gene encodes CDR1 MDHEN and CDR2 SYDVKM. This CDR3 contains 17 residues. CDR3 protein: CASSFEKGALGANVLTF. The CDR3 nucleotides are TGTGCCAGCAGTTTTGAAAAGGGGGCGCTTGGGGCCAACGTCCTGACTTTC.

This chain uses TRBV29-1 with TRBJ2-7, with D possibly TRBD2 on 6 matching bases. The CDR3 consists of 13 residues. Deletions cut 4 bases from V and 3 bases from J, with 13 bases between. The germline V gene encodes CDR1 SQVTM and CDR2 ANQGSEA. The CDR3 DNA sequence: TGCAGCGTTGCCCCTCCCGGGGGCTACGAGCAGTACTTC. Protein: CSVAPPGGYEQYF.

The J gene is TRBJ2-1, the V gene TRBV27; 7 bases map to TRBD1. Germline lookup yields CDR1 MNHEY and CDR2 SMNVEV (reference sequence). The CDR3 consists of 15 residues. Trimming removed 5 bases from V and 4 bases from J; junction bases left unmatched: 8. CDR3 in amino acids: CASSPNRGWYNEQFF. CDR3 nucleotide sequence: TGTGCCAGCAGTCCTAACAGGGGCTGGTACAATGAGCAGTTCTTC.